These 10 T cell receptor beta chains were sequenced from one sample in a study of blood T cell repertoires in COVID-19. Repertoires were generated with immunoSEQ multiplex PCR, while TCRdb's copy carries only in-frame clones and drops some. Among about half a million clones listed, about 91% were seen once. What was sequenced was peripheral blood. The receptors originated from a man aged 18-30 years with COVID-19, enrolled during active disease.

V and J are TRBV2 and TRBJ1-5; 8 bases match TRBD1. V lost 6 bases, J lost 0 bases, and 10 bases stayed unmatched. The CDR3 has 17 residues. Germline CDR1 SNHLY, CDR2 FYNNEI. The CDR3 nucleotides read TGTGCCAGCAGCCTGACAGGGGTCTCCCTTAGCAATCAGCCCCAGCATTTT. Protein sequence: CASSLTGVSLSNQPQHF.

This chain links TRBV5-1 with TRBJ1-4; the D gene is possibly TRBD1 (5 bases). The CDR3 contains 15 residues. V lost 0 bases to trimming and J lost 7 bases, with 13 bases between them. CDR1 and CDR2 from the germline V gene are SGHRS and YFSETQ. The CDR3 region is CASSLGTSRGEKLFF. The CDR3 DNA follows: TGCGCCAGCAGCTTGGGGACATCAAGGGGTGAAAAACTGTTTTTT.

Here the CDR3 reads CASRRTSGGNNEQFF. The CDR3 coding sequence is TGTGCCAGCAGGCGGACTAGCGGGGGAAACAATGAGCAGTTCTTC. V and J are TRBV9 and TRBJ2-1; 13 bases map to TRBD2. This CDR3 spans 15 amino acids. The germline V gene encodes CDR1 SGDLS and CDR2 YYNGEE. The V segment lost 5 bases and the J segment 5 bases; nucleotides outside the gene matches: 4.

V usage is TRBV5-4 and J usage is TRBJ1-2, with 8 positions matching TRBD1. The J segment lost 7 bases and the V segment lost 9 bases, leaving 11 bases of the junction unmatched. The CDR3 length is 13 residues. Germline values: CDR1 SGHNT, CDR2 YYREEE (reference sequence). The CDR3 bases are TGTGCCACTCAACTGGTGGGACAGGTTGGCTACACCTTC. This sequence encodes CATQLVGQVGYTF.

The V gene is TRBV27, the J gene TRBJ2-1; the match to TRBD1 covers 7 bases. Germline V CDR1 and CDR2: MNHEY, SMNVEV (reference sequence). The CDR3 is 12 amino acids. The junction had 5 bases not matched to a gene; V was cut back by 8 bases and J by 7 bases. The DNA for the CDR3 is TGTGCCAGCGGCTACAGGGGAAATGAGCAGTTCTTC. The encoded protein is CASGYRGNEQFF.

In nucleotides, the CDR3 is TGTGCCAGCAGCTTATATGGCGGACTAGCGGGAGTAGGTGAGCAGTTCTTC. Amino acid sequence: CASSLYGGLAGVGEQFF. This chain connects TRBV7-2 to TRBJ2-1; TRBD2 matches at 13 bases. In germline, CDR1 is SGHTA, CDR2 FQGNSA. CDR3 length: 17 amino acids. With 2 bases clipped from V and 9 bases from J, the junction kept 10 bases outside the gene matches.

The chain's CDR3 is CASSSGQGVPYEQYF. CDR3 coding DNA: TGCGCCAGCAGCTCAGGACAGGGGGTTCCATACGAGCAGTACTTC. V and J are TRBV5-1 and TRBJ2-7; 10 bases are shared with TRBD1. This CDR3 is 15 amino acids long. In germline, CDR1 is SGHRS, CDR2 YFSETQ. V lost 3 bases to trimming and J lost 4 bases; unmatched junction nucleotides: 7.

The chain uses TRBV5-1 and TRBJ2-1, with 8 bases fitting TRBD2. The CDR3 is 14 amino acids. Germline-derived CDR1 and CDR2 are SGHRS and YFSETQ. After removal of 4 bases from V and 6 bases from J, the junction contained 6 bases not matched to a gene. CDR3 region: CASSVSGAINEQFF. CDR3 nucleotide sequence: TGCGCCAGCAGCGTTAGCGGGGCGATCAATGAGCAGTTCTTC.

The chain has TRBV27 and TRBJ1-4, with D unclear. The germline V and J ends were trimmed by 4 bases and 4 bases, with 10 bases remaining between them. The CDR3 contains 14 residues. Germline CDR1 and CDR2: MNHEY and SMNVEV (reference sequence). CDR3 loop: CASSSNRGNEKLFF. DNA of the CDR3: TGTGCCAGCAGTTCCAACCGAGGTAATGAAAAACTGTTTTTT.

The chain is built from TRBV6-5 and TRBJ1-1, with 7 positions matching TRBD1. In germline, CDR1 is MNHEY, CDR2 SVGAGI. The CDR3 covers 15 residues. Trimming cost V 1 base and J 0 bases; bases outside gene matches: 2. CDR3 loop: CASSYYDRVNTEAFF. CDR3 nucleotide sequence: TGTGCCAGCAGTTACTACGACAGGGTGAACACTGAAGCTTTCTTT.